The 15 T cell receptor beta chains below were found in one sample sequenced in a study of T cell responses to AZD1222 COVID-19 vaccine. Profiling relied on immunoSEQ multiplex PCR, and the TCRdb table lists in-frame clones only, not all of them. The profile covers 140,000 to 150,000 clones, with more than 90% appearing a single time and approximately 1.7% taken by the ten largest. The sample here was peripheral blood, taken on day 0 of AZD1222 vaccination. The receptors originated from an adult in good health.

This chain links TRBV5-1 with TRBJ1-2, with D maybe TRBD1 (6 bases). Germline CDR1 reads SGHRS; CDR2 reads YFSETQ. CDR3 size: 14 residues. Trimming cost V 7 bases and J 4 bases, with 17 bases left between them. The CDR3, as DNA: TGCGCCAGCTCTACCCGGGGGCTGGGCTATGGCTACACCTTC. Its translation: CASSTRGLGYGYTF. Full variable domain (outside the CDR3, taken from reference TRBV5-1 and TRBJ1-2): KAGVTQTPRYLIKTRGQQVTLSCSPISGHRSVSWYQQTPGQGLQFLFEYFSETQRNKGNFPGRFSGRQFSNSRSEMNVSTLELGDSALYLCASSTRGLGYGYTFGSGTRLTVV.

This chain connects TRBV30 to TRBJ2-7, with 9 bases matching TRBD1. Trimming took 5 bases from V and 7 from J; bases not matched to a gene: 12. CDR3 length: 14 amino acids. CDR1 is GTSNPN and CDR2 is SVGIG in the germline V gene (reference sequence). In DNA form, the CDR3 reads TGTGCCTGGCACCCACCCGGGACAGGGAGGGAGCAGTACTTC. Translation gives CAWHPPGTGREQYF.

The chain has TRBV5-4 and TRBJ2-3, with D uncertain. V lost 7 bases to trimming and J lost 6 bases, with 12 bases between them. CDR1 is SGHNT, CDR2 YYREEE, per germline (reference sequence). This CDR3 contains 12 residues. CDR3 nucleotides: TGTGCCAGCGGACCCCCGACCGATACGCAGTATTTT. This sequence encodes CASGPPTDTQYF.

CDR3 coding DNA: TGCGCCAGCAGCTTGAGGGCGGGGGCGGCATATTCACCCCTCCACTTT. Its translation: CASSLRAGAAYSPLHF. This chain uses TRBV5-1 with TRBJ1-6; a possible D gene is TRBD1 (6 bases). CDR1 and CDR2 (germline): SGHRS, YFSETQ. Between the trimmed V and J ends, which lost 1 base and 8 bases, there was a span of 16 bases. CDR3 length equals 16 residues. Full variable domain (remainder filled in from reference TRBV5-1 and TRBJ1-6): KAGVTQTPRYLIKTRGQQVTLSCSPISGHRSVSWYQQTPGQGLQFLFEYFSETQRNKGNFPGRFSGRQFSNSRSEMNVSTLELGDSALYLCASSLRAGAAYSPLHFGNGTRLTVT.

CDR3 loop: CTSRGVIGKRYNEQFF. The CDR3 DNA follows: TGCACCAGCAGGGGGGTAATAGGGAAAAGATACAATGAGCAGTTCTTC. This chain connects TRBV1 to TRBJ2-1. TRBV1 is annotated as a pseudogene. There are 16 residues in the CDR3.

This clone has only a few counts. The J gene is TRBJ1-6, the V gene TRBV20-1; no clear D gene. The germline gives CDR1 DFQATT, CDR2 SNEGSKA (reference sequence). V shed 3 bases and J shed 5 bases, with 17 bases lying between them. This CDR3 contains 16 residues. CDR3 amino acids: CSASGSAVSNNSPLHF. The CDR3 bases are TGCAGTGCTAGTGGTTCAGCGGTCAGTAATAATTCACCCCTCCACTTT.

This clone was observed a single time. The chain employs TRBV11-2 and TRBJ1-2, with 8 nucleotides matching TRBD1. CDR1 is SGHAT and CDR2 is FQNNGV in the germline V gene. There are 14 residues in the CDR3. The V gene end was trimmed by 3 bases and the J gene end by 3 bases; junction bases not matched to a gene: 3. CDR3 coding DNA: TGTGCCAGCAGCTTCCAGGGGGCATACTATGGCTACACCTTC. Protein product: CASSFQGAYYGYTF.

Concerning this clone: This specimen includes other DNA sequences encoding the same CDR3. This CDR3 reads CASSKREAYEQYF. The CDR3 region has the DNA TGTGCCAGCAGTAAGCGGGAGGCTTACGAGCAGTACTTC. The chain joins TRBV7-9 to TRBJ2-7, with 9 positions matching TRBD2. Germline V lookup: CDR1 SEHNR, CDR2 FQNEAQ (reference sequence). V lost 6 bases to trimming and J lost 4 bases; unmatched junction nucleotides: 4. The CDR3 contains 13 residues.

J is TRBJ1-2 and V is TRBV3-1 (or the pseudogene TRBV3-2); the D gene is possibly TRBD1 (5 bases). In germline, CDR1 is LGHDT, CDR2 YNNKEL (reference sequence). V shed 4 bases and J shed 4 bases, with 16 bases lying between them. The CDR3 runs 15 residues. CDR3 DNA: TGTGCCAGCAGCCCCAACTTTAACAGGCTCTATGGCTACACCTTC. Its translation: CASSPNFNRLYGYTF.

The chain recombines TRBV5-1 with TRBJ2-2, with TRBD2 as a possible D gene (7 bases). Trimming took off 7 bases at V and 3 bases at J, with 16 bases between the two ends. Germline V gene sequence: CDR1 SGHRS, CDR2 YFSETQ. This CDR3 has 15 amino acids. The CDR3 sequence is CASRSGTRYTGELFF. CDR3 nucleotide sequence: TGCGCCAGCCGCAGCGGGACACGGTACACCGGGGAGCTGTTTTTT.

The rearrangement uses TRBV28 and TRBJ2-3; 12 bases map to TRBD2. The V gene's germline CDR1 is MDHEN and CDR2 SYDVKM. With 3 bases clipped from V and 5 bases from J, the junction kept 3 bases outside the gene matches. This CDR3 has 15 amino acids. CDR3 DNA: TGTGCCAGCAGTTTGTCACTAGCGGGGGGAGATACGCAGTATTTT. This encodes CASSLSLAGGDTQYF. Full variable domain (missing parts from reference TRBV28 and TRBJ2-3): DVKVTQSSRYLVKRTGEKVFLECVQDMDHENMFWYRQDPGLGLRLIYFSYDVKMKEKGDIPEGYSVSREKKERFSLILESASTNQTSMYLCASSLSLAGGDTQYFGPGTRLTVL.

The chain couples TRBV5-6 to TRBJ1-2, with D hard to call. The CDR3 is 15 amino acids. V lost 0 bases and J 4 bases, leaving 13 bases between the germline ends. Germline CDR1 is SGHDT and CDR2 is YYEEEE. The chain's CDR3 is CASSLVRAAFYGYTF. Here the CDR3 DNA reads TGTGCCAGCAGCTTGGTGAGGGCAGCATTCTATGGCTACACCTTC.

The chain employs TRBV5-5 and TRBJ1-2; TRBD1 is a possible D gene (5 bases). Trimming left V 0 bases short and J 4 bases short, with 13 bases between. CDR1 and CDR2 from the germline V gene are SGHKS and YYEKEE (reference sequence). This CDR3 contains 15 residues. The CDR3 is CASSLGGSTPYGYTF. The CDR3 DNA sequence: TGTGCCAGCAGCTTGGGGGGGTCTACCCCCTATGGCTACACCTTC.

This clone came up once. This chain links TRBV2 with TRBJ1-2, with 9 positions matching TRBD1. Looked up from germline, CDR1 is SNHLY and CDR2 is FYNNEI. The CDR3 runs 15 residues. The V and J ends lost 6 bases and 4 bases, in that order; junction bases with no gene match: 9. The CDR3 DNA follows: TGTGCCAGCAGCGCCCGGACAGGGGTAGGCTATGGCTACACCTTC. Its translation: CASSARTGVGYGYTF.

This clone was found once. In DNA, the CDR3 is TGTGCCACCGTCCCCTTTGGCAGGGGGCGCGAAAAACTGTTTTTT. Its protein product is CATVPFGRGREKLFF. J is TRBJ1-4 and V is TRBV28, with TRBD1 matching over 8 bases. This CDR3 is 15 amino acids long. The trim removed 10 bases at V and 8 bases at J, leaving 15 bases unmatched. Germline V CDR1 and CDR2: MDHEN, SYDVKM.